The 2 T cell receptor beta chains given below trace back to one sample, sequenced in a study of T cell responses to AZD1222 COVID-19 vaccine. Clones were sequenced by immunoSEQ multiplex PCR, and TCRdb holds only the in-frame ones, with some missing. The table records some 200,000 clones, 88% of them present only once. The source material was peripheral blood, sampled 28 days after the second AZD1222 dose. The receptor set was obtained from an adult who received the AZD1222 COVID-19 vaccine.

Written as DNA, the CDR3 is TGTGCCAGCAGCCCCCCGTTATTCAGACTAGCGGGGATCACAGATACGCAGTATTTT. Its protein is CASSPPLFRLAGITDTQYF. The chain employs TRBV7-9 and TRBJ2-3; 11 positions agree with TRBD2. The trim removed 5 bases at V and 2 bases at J, leaving 15 bases unmatched. The CDR3 totals 19 residues. Germline V gene sequence: CDR1 SEHNR, CDR2 FQNEAQ (reference sequence).

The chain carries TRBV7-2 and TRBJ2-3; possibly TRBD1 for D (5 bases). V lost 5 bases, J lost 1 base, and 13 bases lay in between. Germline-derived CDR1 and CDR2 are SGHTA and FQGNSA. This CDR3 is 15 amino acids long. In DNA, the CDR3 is TGTGCCAGCAGCCTCAGGGTACGGGGCACAGATACGCAGTATTTT. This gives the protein CASSLRVRGTDTQYF.